Described below is a single T cell receptor (beta chain) sequence and its context. The antigen remains unidentified. The entry originates in a study of regulatory T cells in long-lasting Graves disease. After removal of 1 base from V and 0 bases from J, the junction contained 2 bases not matched to a gene. This CDR3 contains 15 residues. CDR1 and CDR2 from the germline V gene are GTSNPN and SVGIG (reference sequence). TCR beta libraries were built with iRepertoire HTBI primers and Arm-PCR of CDR3 regions. Authors' methods: Among the samples, around 61 TRBV and 14 to 15 TRBJ segments were identified. TCRdb reanalysed the multiplex PCR reads using MiXCR and keeps one entry per CDR3 protein. The V and J calls and clone size come from TCRdb's table, not from the authors' own analysis. Of approximately 400,000 distinct CDR3 sequences listed, 20% to 25% are singletons. Time point given: persistent/refractory GD, antithyroid drugs over 5 years with positive TRAb. Researchers made the TCR library from RNA that was extracted from PBMCs. Diagnosis followed American Thyroid Association guidelines for Graves' disease.

Findings and caveats of the study: TRBV28 was favored in persistent disease, as were TRBJ1-2 and TRBJ2-5. With a few thousand shared public clonotypes, persistent patients exceeded new patients, who shared 950 to 1,000.

The chain employs TRBV30 and TRBJ1-4; 7 positions match TRBD1. This TCR came from a woman aged 40 to 50 with Graves disease. Here the sequenced sample was peripheral blood mononuclear cells (PBMCs), taken when the disease was refractory, from a patient treated with antithyroid drugs. The CDR3 DNA is TGTGCCTGGAGTGCGCAGGGGGCAACTAATGAAAAACTGTTTTTT. Protein sequence: CAWSAQGATNEKLFF.